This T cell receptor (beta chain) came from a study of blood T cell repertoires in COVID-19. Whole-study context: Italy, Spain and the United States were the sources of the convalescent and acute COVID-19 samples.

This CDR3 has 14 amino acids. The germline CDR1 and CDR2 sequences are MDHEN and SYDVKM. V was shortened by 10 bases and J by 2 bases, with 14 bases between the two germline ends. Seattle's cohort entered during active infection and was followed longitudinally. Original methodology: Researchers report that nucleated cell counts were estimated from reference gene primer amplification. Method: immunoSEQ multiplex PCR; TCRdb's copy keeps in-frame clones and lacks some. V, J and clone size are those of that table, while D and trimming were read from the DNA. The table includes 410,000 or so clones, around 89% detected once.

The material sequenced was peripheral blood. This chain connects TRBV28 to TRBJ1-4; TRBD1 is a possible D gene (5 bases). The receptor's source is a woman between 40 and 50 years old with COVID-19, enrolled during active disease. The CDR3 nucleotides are TGTGCCACTCAACTCGGGGGGACTAATGAAAAACTGTTTTTT. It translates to CATQLGGTNEKLFF.